The rows below give T cell receptor beta chains drawn from one sample of a study of blood T cell repertoires in COVID-19. Measured with immunoSEQ multiplex PCR; TCRdb has only the in-frame clones, and not every one. Among about 55,000 clones listed, roughly 80% were seen once. The sequenced sample consisted of peripheral blood. These receptors were obtained from a human donor in a cohort sampled during active or convalescent COVID-19. The CDR3 runs from the conserved cysteine through the conserved F or W. A D gene is named only where the DNA matches it firmly. Size is stated for part of the rows, as once, few or many counts, or as a class when the clone is expanded.

D gene: -
V gene: TRBV6-5
J gene: TRBJ1-4
clone size: -
CDR3 DNA: TGTGCCAGCACCTCAAACAGGGTTGGTGAAAAACTGTTTTTT
CDR3 protein: CASTSNRVGEKLFF

D gene: TRBD1
V gene: TRBV7-3
J gene: TRBJ2-7
clone size: -
CDR3 DNA: TGTGCCAGCAGCACCACAGGGGTTAACTCCTACGAGCAGTACTTC
CDR3 protein: CASSTTGVNSYEQYF

D gene: TRBD1
V gene: TRBV2
J gene: TRBJ1-1
clone size: few
CDR3 DNA: TGTGCCAGCACCCAGGGGGGTTCGAACACTGAAGCTTTCTTT
CDR3 protein: CASTQGGSNTEAFF

D gene: TRBD1
V gene: TRBV10-3
J gene: TRBJ2-6
clone size: -
CDR3 DNA: TGTGCCATCAGTGATTTAAGGACAGGGCTAGCTGGGGCCAACGTCCTGACTTTC
CDR3 protein: CAISDLRTGLAGANVLTF

D gene: TRBD1
V gene: TRBV12-3/TRBV12-4
J gene: TRBJ2-1
clone size: -
CDR3 DNA: TGTGCCAGCAGTCGACAGGGGGCGGGTGAGCAGTTCTTC
CDR3 protein: CASSRQGAGEQFF

D gene: TRBD1
V gene: TRBV6-6
J gene: TRBJ1-5
clone size: -
CDR3 DNA: TGTGCCACTGACAGGACAACAGGGGGCTCGGGTCAGCCCCAGCATTTT
CDR3 protein: CATDRTTGGSGQPQHF

D gene: -
V gene: TRBV9
J gene: TRBJ2-5
clone size: -
CDR3 DNA: TGTGCCAGCAGCGTAGAGACGACGACAGGCCTGGAGACCCAGTACTTC
CDR3 protein: CASSVETTTGLETQYF

D gene: -
V gene: TRBV7-9
J gene: TRBJ2-3
clone size: few
CDR3 DNA: TGTGCCAGCAGCTTTGGGGCAGGGCTCACAGATACGCAGTATTTT
CDR3 protein: CASSFGAGLTDTQYF

D gene: TRBD1
V gene: TRBV5-6
J gene: TRBJ1-2
clone size: -
CDR3 DNA: TGTGCCAGCAGCTTGGGGACAGGGGACGGTGGCTACACCTTC
CDR3 protein: CASSLGTGDGGYTF

D gene: -
V gene: TRBV6-1
J gene: TRBJ1-5
clone size: -
CDR3 DNA: TGTGCCAGCAGTGAAGTCAGGGTTGAACAGCCCCAGCATTTT
CDR3 protein: CASSEVRVEQPQHF

D gene: -
V gene: TRBV7-2
J gene: TRBJ2-7
clone size: -
CDR3 DNA: TGTGCCAGCAGCTTAGCGCGGCCCTACGAGCAGTACTTC
CDR3 protein: CASSLARPYEQYF

D gene: -
V gene: TRBV5-1
J gene: TRBJ1-1
clone size: -
CDR3 DNA: TGCGCCAGCAGCCAGGTCCCAGGGGCGGACACTGAAGCTTTCTTT
CDR3 protein: CASSQVPGADTEAFF